One and the same sample provided the 21 T cell receptor beta chains below, sequenced in a study of blood T cell repertoires in COVID-19. Sequencing was performed with immunoSEQ multiplex PCR; in TCRdb, only in-frame clones are kept and a portion is missing. This sample has 210,000 or so clones, with around 89% found just once. The sequencing sample was made of peripheral blood. Every receptor here comes from a woman in her forties with acute or convalescent COVID-19.

The CDR3 protein is CSARSGDTIYF. CDR3 sequence (DNA): TGCAGTGCTAGAAGCGGGGACACCATATATTTT. V usage is TRBV20-1 and J usage is TRBJ1-3; D remains ambiguous. CDR1 DFQATT and CDR2 SNEGSKA come from the germline V gene (reference sequence). This CDR3 has 11 residues. The V end lost 2 bases, the J end lost 8 bases, and 7 bases lay between the germline ends.

V gene TRBV7-3 combines with J gene TRBJ2-1; TRBD2 matches 13 bases. Germline assignment: CDR1 SGHTA and CDR2 FQGTGA. The CDR3 loop spans 18 amino acids. V shed 2 bases, J shed 4 bases, and the junction held 8 bases outside the gene matches. Written as DNA, the CDR3 is TGTGCCAGCAGCTTATGGTCACTAGCGGGGGGGCAGTACAATGAGCAGTTCTTC. Encoded protein: CASSLWSLAGGQYNEQFF. The full variable domain, its missing parts supplied by reference TRBV7-3 and TRBJ2-1, is GAGVSQTPSNKVTEKGKYVELRCDPISGHTALYWYRQSLGQGPEFLIYFQGTGAADDSGLPNDRFFAVRPEGSVSTLKIQRTERGDSAVYLCASSLWSLAGGQYNEQFFGPGTRLTVL.

This chain connects TRBV27 to TRBJ1-2; 7 positions agree with TRBD1. The CDR3 length is 15 residues. CDR1 is MNHEY and CDR2 is SMNVEV in the germline V gene (reference sequence). The V gene end was trimmed by 5 bases and the J gene end by 4 bases; junction bases not matched to a gene: 10. CDR3 loop: CASSNRGYSIYGYTF. In nucleotides, the CDR3 is TGTGCCAGCAGTAACAGGGGCTACTCGATCTATGGCTACACCTTC.

J is TRBJ1-4 and V is TRBV28; 10 nucleotides line up with TRBD1. With 7 bases clipped from V and 7 bases from J, the junction kept 6 bases outside the gene matches. CDR1 MDHEN and CDR2 SYDVKM come from the germline V gene. The CDR3 totals 14 residues. The DNA for the CDR3 is TGTGCCAGCACGACAGGGGGCTGGAGTGAAAAACTGTTTTTT. Translating gives CASTTGGWSEKLFF.

V and J are TRBV5-5 and TRBJ1-6, with a possible D match to TRBD1 (5 bases). Germline V gene lookup returns CDR1 SGHKS and CDR2 YYEKEE (reference sequence). The V end lost 4 bases, the J end lost 6 bases, and 11 bases lay between the germline ends. CDR3 length: 14 amino acids. The CDR3 region is CASSGTGSNSPLHF. In nucleotides, the CDR3 is TGTGCCAGCAGCGGCACAGGATCTAATTCACCCCTCCACTTT.

The chain joins TRBV9 to TRBJ2-1; 8 bases fit TRBD2. The length of the CDR3 is 15 residues. Trimming cost V 0 bases and J 3 bases; bases outside gene matches: 2. Germline-derived CDR1 and CDR2 are SGDLS and YYNGEE. DNA of the CDR3: TGTGCCAGCAGCGTAGACAGCGGGGGCTACAATGAGCAGTTCTTC. This codes for CASSVDSGGYNEQFF.

This chain joins TRBV6-5 and TRBJ1-6; D is perhaps TRBD1 (6 bases). Trimming stripped 2 bases from V and 8 bases from J, with 13 bases between. There are 15 residues in the CDR3. Germline V gene sequence: CDR1 MNHEY, CDR2 SVGAGI. CDR3 region: CASSYEGGRDSPLHF. The CDR3 bases are TGTGCCAGCAGTTACGAAGGGGGGAGGGATTCACCCCTCCACTTT.

The chain recombines TRBV2 with TRBJ1-1; D unclear. CDR3 length equals 11 residues. Germline CDR1 is SNHLY and CDR2 is FYNNEI. The V and J ends lost 10 bases and 1 base respectively, with 7 bases between them. This CDR3 is CAIHPNTEAFF. For the CDR3, the DNA is TGTGCCATACACCCGAACACTGAAGCTTTCTTT.

J is TRBJ2-1 and V is TRBV12-3 or TRBV12-4; no clear D. CDR3 size: 13 residues. Deletions cut 5 bases from V and 3 bases from J, with 8 bases between. CDR3 in DNA: TGTGCCAGCAGTCCCCCGGGCTACAATGAGCAGTTCTTC. This translates into CASSPPGYNEQFF.

CDR3 DNA: TGTGCCAGCAGCCGAACGAGTTCGGGACTAGCGGGGGGCAATACGCAGTATTTT. The encoded protein is CASSRTSSGLAGGNTQYF. The chain couples TRBV4-2 to TRBJ2-3; the match to TRBD2 covers 15 bases. Trimming removed 4 bases from V and 7 bases from J; junction bases left unmatched: 12. Germline lookup yields CDR1 LGHNA and CDR2 YNFKEQ. The CDR3 contains 18 residues.

The genes are TRBV6-5 and TRBJ1-6; weak D call: TRBD1 (5 bases). The CDR3 is made up of 14 amino acids. The germline CDR1 and CDR2 sequences are MNHEY and SVGAGI. Trimming took off 4 bases at V and 10 bases at J, with 14 bases between the two ends. The CDR3 here is CASSFQGTESPLHF. CDR3 bases: TGTGCCAGCAGTTTCCAGGGAACAGAGTCACCCCTCCACTTT.

V usage is TRBV21-1 and J usage is TRBJ2-7; no DNA check was done on the table's D call, TRBD1. TRBV21-1 has pseudogene status. This CDR3 contains 14 residues. DNA of the CDR3: TGTGCCAGCAGCCCCCGCAAGACAGGGACCGAGCAGTACGTC. Its protein is CASSPRKTGTEQYV.

The genes are TRBV3-1 (or the pseudogene TRBV3-2) and TRBJ1-2; TRBD1 might be the D (6 bases). Germline V gene data show CDR1 as LGHDT and CDR2 as YNNKEL (reference sequence). The CDR3 extends over 15 amino acids. The V and J ends lost 1 base and 7 bases respectively, with 16 bases between them. DNA of the CDR3: TGTGCCAGCAGCCAAGCGGGCGGTCGACAGGCTGGCTACACCTTC. Translated: CASSQAGGRQAGYTF.

The CDR3 nucleotides read TGTGCCAGTAGGGGACAGGGGTCGAGAAACATTCAGTACTTC. This encodes CASRGQGSRNIQYF. V and J are TRBV19 and TRBJ2-4; TRBD1 agrees at 10 bases. The CDR3 runs to 14 residues. The J segment lost 6 bases and the V segment lost 6 bases, leaving 5 bases of the junction unmatched. CDR1 and CDR2 (germline): LNHDA, SQIVND (reference sequence). Filled out from reference TRBV19 and TRBJ2-4, the complete variable domain reads DGGITQSPKYLFRKEGQNVTLSCEQNLNHDAMYWYRQDPGQGLRLIYYSQIVNDFQKGDIAEGYSVSREKKESFPLTVTSAQKNPTAFYLCASRGQGSRNIQYFGAGTRLSVL.

V is TRBV12-3 or TRBV12-4 and J is TRBJ1-1; TRBD1 aligns across 10 bases. Trimming took 6 bases from V and 10 from J; bases not matched to a gene: 2. The CDR3 loop spans 11 amino acids. The CDR3 here is CASRDRGRAFF. Written as DNA, the CDR3 is TGTGCCAGCAGGGACAGGGGGAGAGCTTTCTTT.

The chain joins TRBV10-3 to TRBJ1-2; possible D gene TRBD1, 5 bases. The V and J ends lost 0 bases and 0 bases respectively, with 8 bases between them. Germline values: CDR1 ENHRY, CDR2 SYGVKD. The length of the CDR3 is 15 residues. The CDR3 nucleotides are TGTGCCATCAGTGAGTCGGCGGGACCTAACTATGGCTACACCTTC. Encoded protein: CAISESAGPNYGYTF.

The table lists this clone with a count of one. J is TRBJ1-1 and V is TRBV12-5, with no clear D. Deletions cut 1 base from V and 11 bases from J, with 11 bases between. The CDR3 has 12 residues. In germline, CDR1 is LGHNT, CDR2 FRNRAP. The CDR3 DNA reads TGTGCTAGTGGTTTGGGAGTGCCCGAGGCTTTCTTT. Residues: CASGLGVPEAFF.

V gene TRBV28 combines with J gene TRBJ1-2, with D possibly TRBD1 on 6 matching bases. CDR3 size: 13 residues. The germline gives CDR1 MDHEN, CDR2 SYDVKM. V was clipped by 6 bases and J by 4 bases, with 12 bases between them. In nucleotides, the CDR3 is TGTGCCAGCAGACCCAGGGGTAGCTATGGCTACACCTTC. Its protein is CASRPRGSYGYTF.

J is TRBJ2-5 and V is TRBV30; D is uncertain. Trimming stripped 4 bases from V and 1 base from J, with 13 bases between. Germline values: CDR1 GTSNPN, CDR2 SVGIG (reference sequence). This CDR3 contains 14 residues. DNA for the CDR3: TGTGCCTGGACCCCCTGGGCGTTCCAAGAGACCCAGTACTTC. Residues: CAWTPWAFQETQYF.

V usage is TRBV7-2 and J usage is TRBJ1-1, with 7 bases that match TRBD1. The germline gives CDR1 SGHTA, CDR2 FQGNSA. This CDR3 contains 14 residues. The trim removed 5 bases at V and 1 base at J, leaving 4 bases unmatched. The DNA for the CDR3 is TGTGCCAGCAGCACCCGGACAGGGAACACTGAAGCTTTCTTT. Translation: CASSTRTGNTEAFF. Filled out from reference TRBV7-2 and TRBJ1-1, the complete variable domain reads GAGVSQSPSNKVTEKGKDVELRCDPISGHTALYWYRQSLGQGLEFLIYFQGNSAPDKSGLPSDRFSAERTGGSVSTLTIQRTQQEDSAVYLCASSTRTGNTEAFFGQGTRLTVV.

The genes are TRBV7-8 and TRBJ2-5, with 8 bases aligning to TRBD1. V trimming: 6 bases; J trimming: 2 bases; junction bases outside the gene matches: 8. CDR3 length: 15 amino acids. Germline CDR1 reads SGHVS; CDR2 reads FQNEAQ. CDR3 protein: CASRPWRQGQETQYF. In DNA form, the CDR3 reads TGTGCCAGCAGACCTTGGCGACAGGGGCAAGAGACCCAGTACTTC. Combining the CDR3 with reference TRBV7-8 and TRBJ2-5 gives the whole variable domain GAGVSQSPRYKVAKRGQDVALRCDPISGHVSLFWYQQALGQGPEFLTYFQNEAQLDKSGLPSDRFFAERPEGSVSTLKIQRTQQEDSAVYLCASRPWRQGQETQYFGPGTRLLVL.